The text below deals with one T cell receptor beta chain. The target antigen is unknown. The sample originates from a study of T cells after yellow fever vaccination. General observations from the study: Within FACS-sorted repertoires, abundant clonotypes contaminating from the bulk population could be present. The study re-detected most primary-vaccination clones after the booster (96% CD4, 85% to 90% CD8). On re-exposure, the response was weaker but peaked faster, at day 5 versus 15.

TCR cDNA, made by 5'RACE template switching, carried an added universal primer site and UMIs. From the 5' RACE reads, TCRdb called clonotypes with MiXCR, one entry per CDR3 protein. The sample shows a few hundred thousand distinct CDR3 sequences, about 4% of them seen only once. Germline V gives CDR1 DFQATT, CDR2 SNEGSKA (reference sequence). The CDR3 has 14 amino acids. Between the trimmed V and J ends, which lost 6 bases and 1 base, there was a span of 16 bases. The source is a man younger than 35 who received the YFV17D yellow fever vaccine. The sample consisted of PBMCs, taken 5 days after the yellow fever booster vaccination. V and J are TRBV20-1 and TRBJ2-7; D is ambiguous. The CDR3 here is CSAQRSVRSYEQYV. CDR3 DNA sequence: TGCAGTGCCCAACGGAGTGTAAGGTCCTACGAGCAGTACGTC.